The 29 T cell receptor beta chains in this list originate from one sample, sequenced in a study of shared clonotypes between healthy human individuals. TCRdb keeps only in-frame clones here, not all; method: immunoSEQ multiplex PCR. The sample carries over a million clones, about four fifths recorded once. Sample: memory CD4+ T cells from PBMCs. Subset in this sample: CD45RA-negative fraction. These receptors all stem from a man between 18 and 29 years old in good health. Some clones in this sample may be carry-over from other donors' samples.

The J gene is TRBJ1-4, the V gene TRBV10-3; the D is unclear. V gave up 6 bases and J gave up 8 bases, with 13 bases separating them. The germline V gene has CDR1 ENHRY and CDR2 SYGVKD. This CDR3 has 13 amino acids. The CDR3 sequence: CAISGSGAEKLFF. CDR3 in DNA: TGTGCCATCAGCGGCTCCGGCGCGGAAAAACTGTTTTTT.

The rearrangement links TRBV11-2 to TRBJ2-3; 15 bases agree with TRBD2. The CDR3 sequence is 18 residues long. V lost 4 bases, J lost 4 bases, and 9 bases stayed unmatched. From germline, CDR1 is SGHAT and CDR2 FQNNGV. DNA for the CDR3: TGTGCCAGCAGCTCTGGGACTAGCGGGGGGTGGAGGCCAGATACGCAGTATTTT. Its translation: CASSSGTSGGWRPDTQYF.

This sequence joins TRBV6-5 and TRBJ2-1, with D tentatively TRBD2 (5 bases). V dropped 5 bases and J dropped 7 bases, with 18 bases sitting between them. This CDR3 is built from 15 residues. Per germline, CDR1 MNHEY and CDR2 SVGAGI. The CDR3 loop is CASSTHLPGSNEQFF. Written as DNA, the CDR3 is TGTGCCAGCAGTACCCACCTCCCGGGATCGAATGAGCAGTTCTTC.

V and J are TRBV28 and TRBJ2-3; no firm D call. V was pared by 8 bases and J by 2 bases, with 17 bases between. Germline V gene lookup returns CDR1 MDHEN and CDR2 SYDVKM. The length of the CDR3 is 15 residues. DNA for the CDR3: TGTGCCAGCTACCCCCGTAAGCCCGACACAGATACGCAGTATTTT. This gives the protein CASYPRKPDTDTQYF.

The chain couples TRBV2 to TRBJ1-5; D ambiguous. The CDR3 contains 15 residues. Germline-derived CDR1 and CDR2 are SNHLY and FYNNEI. V was clipped by 3 bases and J by 7 bases, with 16 bases between them. The CDR3 bases are TGTGCCAGCAGTGACACACAAACCATGGCCCAGCCCCAGCATTTT. Its translation: CASSDTQTMAQPQHF.

This clone was observed a handful of times. The chain recombines TRBV18 with TRBJ2-3, with unresolved D. V shed 1 base and J shed 3 bases, with 11 bases lying between them. The length of the CDR3 is 15 residues. The germline CDR1 and CDR2 sequences are KGHSH and LQKENI. The CDR3 spells CASSPLNSETDTQYF. The CDR3 coding sequence is TGTGCCAGCTCACCACTCAACAGCGAGACAGATACGCAGTATTTT.

J is TRBJ2-2 and V is TRBV6-1; either TRBD1 or TRBD2 may fit D (5 bases each). The ends were cut back, 7 bases at V and 4 bases at J, with 13 bases in the middle. Germline-derived CDR1 and CDR2 are MNHNS and SASEGT. The CDR3 is 14 amino acids. The chain's CDR3 is CASMATAATGELFF. The CDR3 DNA reads TGTGCCAGCATGGCGACAGCGGCCACCGGGGAGCTGTTTTTT.

This chain uses TRBV6-5 with TRBJ2-7; 7 nucleotides line up with TRBD2. The CDR3 covers 14 residues. Germline values: CDR1 MNHEY, CDR2 SVGAGI. V trimming: 7 bases; J trimming: 6 bases; junction bases outside the gene matches: 12. This CDR3 is CASNPNHGGSEQYF. Here the CDR3 DNA reads TGTGCCAGCAATCCAAACCACGGGGGGAGCGAGCAGTACTTC.

This clone occurred a few times. The genes are TRBV9 and TRBJ2-1; 9 nucleotides match TRBD2. This CDR3 comprises 15 residues. With V trimmed by 4 bases and J by 5 bases, 7 bases remained unmatched. Germline CDR1 and CDR2: SGDLS and YYNGEE. The CDR3 region has the DNA TGTGCCAGCAGCCGAAGCGGGAGGACCCACAATGAGCAGTTCTTC. This gives the protein CASSRSGRTHNEQFF.

Worth noting for this clone: It differs at one base from a far larger clone, so likely a read error. Different DNA sequences within this sample yield the same CDR3. The chain recombines TRBV20-1 with TRBJ1-2; D remains unclear. This CDR3 comprises 11 residues. Trimming removed 8 bases at V and 12 bases at J, with 19 bases between. Germline V lookup: CDR1 DFQATT, CDR2 SNEGSKA (reference sequence). CDR3 protein: CSSIRDNSDTF. The CDR3 nucleotides read TGCAGTTCCATCCGAGACAACAGTGACACCTTC.

The V gene is TRBV5-1, the J gene TRBJ2-1; D is undetermined. Trimming took off 0 bases at V and 7 bases at J, with 14 bases between the two ends. CDR1 is SGHRS and CDR2 is YFSETQ in the germline V gene. This CDR3 has 15 residues. CDR3 residues: CASSLVTPTANEQFF. The CDR3 DNA reads TGCGCCAGCAGCTTGGTAACTCCAACAGCGAATGAGCAGTTCTTC.

V gene TRBV5-1 combines with J gene TRBJ2-5; TRBD2 aligns across 12 bases. The CDR3 length is 19 residues. Germline V gene data show CDR1 as SGHRS and CDR2 as YFSETQ. The ends lost 3 bases at V and 5 bases at J; junction bases unmatched: 17. The CDR3 loop reads CASSWGGSTSGRVRETQYF. CDR3 in DNA: TGCGCCAGCAGCTGGGGGGGCTCGACTAGCGGGAGAGTCAGGGAGACCCAGTACTTC.

The chain combines TRBV30 with TRBJ1-2, with 7 bases aligning to TRBD1. V shed 3 bases and J 6 bases; nucleotides not matched to a gene: 13. Germline-derived CDR1 and CDR2 are GTSNPN and SVGIG (reference sequence). This CDR3 has 15 residues. The CDR3 DNA is TGTGCCTGGAGGGGAGAGGGGGCGCAGTGGCATGGCTACACCTTC. This sequence encodes CAWRGEGAQWHGYTF.

The CDR3 DNA is TGTGCCAGCAGCCCAGGGGTTAGGCGTGAGCAGTTCTTC. It encodes CASSPGVRREQFF. J is TRBJ2-1 and V is TRBV11-3, with a tentative D call TRBD1 (6 bases). There are 13 residues in the CDR3. V lost 5 bases, J lost 9 bases, and 14 bases lay in between. Germline CDR1 reads SGHNT; CDR2 reads YENEEA.

The chain uses TRBV10-3 and TRBJ2-3; no reliable D call. Germline CDR1 reads ENHRY; CDR2 reads SYGVKD. V was clipped by 2 bases and J by 0 bases, with 6 bases between them. The CDR3 spans 14 residues. The DNA of the CDR3 is TGTGCCATCAGTGAGACGGTGAGCACAGATACGCAGTATTTT. Encoded protein: CAISETVSTDTQYF.

V and J are TRBV7-2 and TRBJ2-3; 8 bases map to TRBD2. The CDR3 has 16 amino acids. Germline lookup yields CDR1 SGHTA and CDR2 FQGNSA. Unmatched junction bases numbered 4, after V lost 2 bases and J lost 0 bases. CDR3 sequence (DNA): TGTGCCAGCAGCTTATCCCCTAGCGGGAGCACAGATACGCAGTATTTT. Translating gives CASSLSPSGSTDTQYF.

The rearrangement joins TRBV19 to TRBJ2-6; D not resolved. CDR3 length: 17 amino acids. Germline V gives CDR1 LNHDA, CDR2 SQIVND (reference sequence). Trimming shortened V by 1 base and J by 0 bases, and 10 bases separated the two germline ends. In DNA, the CDR3 is TGTGCCAGTAGTATAGGCTACTCAGGCTCTGGGGCCAACGTCCTGACTTTC. Translation gives CASSIGYSGSGANVLTF.

This clone is a singleton in its sample. Other nucleotide sequences from this sample produce the same CDR3. This sequence joins TRBV2 and TRBJ1-1; D unclear. Germline lookup yields CDR1 SNHLY and CDR2 FYNNEI. V was clipped by 6 bases and J by 4 bases, with 3 bases between them. This CDR3 has 10 amino acids. The CDR3 nucleotides are TGTGCCAGCAGGTCCACTGAAGCTTTCTTT. It translates to CASRSTEAFF.

This rearrangement joins TRBV7-2 to TRBJ2-7; D is perhaps TRBD1 (7 bases). The germline V and J ends were trimmed by 4 bases and 4 bases, with 11 bases remaining between them. The CDR3 covers 13 residues. The germline CDR1 and CDR2 sequences are SGHTA and FQGNSA. This chain's CDR3 is CASSSSGGYEQYF. As DNA, the CDR3 is TGTGCCAGCAGCTCATCAGGGGGGTACGAGCAGTACTTC.

Points on this clone: A read error is the likely source, as a far larger clone sits one nucleotide away. Within the sample, other DNA sequences also encode this same CDR3. This chain uses TRBV28 with TRBJ2-5; D remains ambiguous. The CDR3 is made up of 12 amino acids. V was shortened by 5 bases and J by 0 bases, with 4 bases between the two germline ends. Looked up from germline, CDR1 is MDHEN and CDR2 is SYDVKM. CDR3 in amino acids: CASSPYQETQYF. The CDR3 DNA is TGTGCCAGCAGTCCGTACCAAGAGACCCAGTACTTC.

This clone was seen more than once but under ten times. CDR3 bases: TGTGCCAGCAGCTTGAGAGGACAGGGCTATGAAAAACTGTTTTTT. Encoded protein: CASSLRGQGYEKLFF. The chain uses TRBV5-4 and TRBJ1-4; 8 positions agree with TRBD1. The V gene end was trimmed by 1 base and the J gene end by 6 bases; junction bases not matched to a gene: 5. From germline, CDR1 is SGHNT and CDR2 YYREEE (reference sequence). This CDR3 spans 15 amino acids.

The rearrangement joins TRBV18 to TRBJ1-1, with 8 bases fitting TRBD1. Trimming cost V 6 bases and J 6 bases; bases outside gene matches: 9. CDR1 KGHSH and CDR2 LQKENI come from the germline V gene. The CDR3 has 14 amino acids. Written as DNA, the CDR3 is TGTGCCAGCTCGCAGGGGGCTGTTTACGCTGAAGCTTTCTTT. It specifies CASSQGAVYAEAFF.

V is TRBV13 and J is TRBJ1-1, with TRBD1 matching over 9 bases. CDR1 PRHDT and CDR2 FYEKMQ come from the germline V gene (reference sequence). The V and J ends lost 4 bases and 11 bases, in that order; junction bases with no gene match: 8. This CDR3 is built from 13 residues. The CDR3 loop reads CASSSPGTGSAFF. CDR3 sequence (DNA): TGTGCCAGCAGCTCGCCAGGGACAGGGTCGGCTTTCTTT.

This sequence joins TRBV30 and TRBJ1-1, with D possibly TRBD1 on 6 matching bases. CDR1 and CDR2 (germline): GTSNPN, SVGIG (reference sequence). This CDR3 has 14 amino acids. V was clipped by 0 bases and J by 4 bases, with 12 bases between them. The DNA of the CDR3 is TGTGCCTGGAGTGTGGTTAGGGGGGGCACTGAAGCTTTCTTT. Translation: CAWSVVRGGTEAFF.

The chain carries TRBV28 and TRBJ2-7; D is ambiguous. Trimming removed 2 bases from V and 4 bases from J, with 6 bases in between. The CDR3 spans 12 residues. Germline assignment: CDR1 MDHEN and CDR2 SYDVKM. This CDR3 is CASSLLQYEQYF. As DNA, the CDR3 is TGTGCCAGCAGTTTACTACAGTACGAGCAGTACTTC.

Concerning this clone itself: It may be a read error: a sequence one base away is much more abundant. The sample contains more than one DNA sequence encoding this CDR3. The rearrangement joins TRBV6-5 to TRBJ2-7; either TRBD1 or TRBD2 may supply D (5 bases each). The length of the CDR3 is 11 residues. In germline, CDR1 is MNHEY, CDR2 SVGAGI. CDR3 residues: CASSYSGEQYF. The CDR3 DNA is TGTGCCAGCAGTTACTCAGGGGAGCAATACTTC.

V and J are TRBV10-1 and TRBJ1-1; maybe TRBD1 (5 bases). V lost 1 base, J lost 10 bases, and 13 bases lay in between. This CDR3 has 13 amino acids. Germline CDR1 and CDR2: WNHNN and SYGVQD (reference sequence). The CDR3 region has the DNA TGCGCCAGCAGTGAGTTCAGGGCAGGGCGAGCTTTCTTT. This encodes CASSEFRAGRAFF.

The V gene is TRBV5-4, the J gene TRBJ1-1, with TRBD1 as a possible D gene (6 bases). With 0 bases removed from V and 5 bases from J, the gap between germline ends came to 17 bases. The CDR3 totals 16 residues. Germline V gene lookup returns CDR1 SGHNT and CDR2 YYREEE (reference sequence). CDR3 DNA sequence: TGTGCCAGCAGCTTGGAACCGGGGGCGAGGGGTACTGAAGCTTTCTTT. Encoded protein: CASSLEPGARGTEAFF.

The chain uses TRBV6-1 and TRBJ2-7; 7 bases are shared with TRBD1. CDR3 length: 14 amino acids. V shed 2 bases, J shed 1 base, and the junction held 2 bases outside the gene matches. Germline CDR1 reads MNHNS; CDR2 reads SASEGT. The CDR3 bases are TGTGCCAGCAGTGAAAAGGGACAGTCCTACGAGCAGTACTTC. It yields the protein CASSEKGQSYEQYF.